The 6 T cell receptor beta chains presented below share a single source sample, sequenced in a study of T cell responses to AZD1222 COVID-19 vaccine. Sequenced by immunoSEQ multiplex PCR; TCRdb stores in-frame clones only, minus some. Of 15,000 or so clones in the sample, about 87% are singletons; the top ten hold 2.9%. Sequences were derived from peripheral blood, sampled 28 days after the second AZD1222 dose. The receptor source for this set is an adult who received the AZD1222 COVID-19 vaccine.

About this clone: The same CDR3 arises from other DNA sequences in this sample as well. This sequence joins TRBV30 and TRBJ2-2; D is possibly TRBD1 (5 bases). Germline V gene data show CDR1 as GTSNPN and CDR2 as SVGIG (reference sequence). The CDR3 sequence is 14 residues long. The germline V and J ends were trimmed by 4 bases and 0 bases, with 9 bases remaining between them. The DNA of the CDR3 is TGTGCCTGGACCCCAGGGACGAACACCGGGGAGCTGTTTTTT. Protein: CAWTPGTNTGELFF.

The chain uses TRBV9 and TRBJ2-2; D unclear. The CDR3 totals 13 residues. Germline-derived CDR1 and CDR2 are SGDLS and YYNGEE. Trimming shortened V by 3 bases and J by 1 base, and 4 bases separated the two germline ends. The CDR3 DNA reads TGTGCCAGCAGCGCCCAGAACACCGGGGAGCTGTTTTTT. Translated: CASSAQNTGELFF.

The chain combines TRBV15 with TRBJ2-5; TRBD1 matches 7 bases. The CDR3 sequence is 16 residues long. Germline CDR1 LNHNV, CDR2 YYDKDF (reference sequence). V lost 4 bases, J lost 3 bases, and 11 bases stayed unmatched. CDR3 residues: CATSTGVTGRKETQYF. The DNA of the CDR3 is TGTGCCACCAGCACCGGGGTGACAGGGCGAAAAGAGACCCAGTACTTC.

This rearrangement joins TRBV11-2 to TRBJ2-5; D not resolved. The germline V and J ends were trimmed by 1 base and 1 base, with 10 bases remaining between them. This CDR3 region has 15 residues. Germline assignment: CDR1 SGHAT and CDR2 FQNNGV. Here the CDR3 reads CASSLVVTFQETQYF. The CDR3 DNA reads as TGTGCCAGCAGCTTAGTAGTCACCTTCCAAGAGACCCAGTACTTC.

The CDR3 DNA reads as TGTGCCAGTAGTATTTCTCTAGCGGGAGGAGAGACCCAGTACTTC. It yields the protein CASSISLAGGETQYF. The chain carries TRBV19 and TRBJ2-5; 11 positions match TRBD2. The CDR3 is 15 amino acids. From germline, CDR1 is LNHDA and CDR2 SQIVND (reference sequence). Trimming at V came to 3 bases and at J to 4 bases, leaving 4 bases not matched to a gene.

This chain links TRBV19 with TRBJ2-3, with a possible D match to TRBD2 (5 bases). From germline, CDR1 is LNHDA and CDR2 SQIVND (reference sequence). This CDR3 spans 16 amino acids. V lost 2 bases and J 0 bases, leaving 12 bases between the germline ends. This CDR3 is CASSIQSGPSTDTQYF. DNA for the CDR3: TGTGCCAGTAGTATACAGAGCGGCCCTAGCACAGATACGCAGTATTTT.